Below, one T cell receptor beta chain is given with its context. Its antigen remains unknown. The sample belongs to a study of long-term antiretroviral therapy in people with HIV. The study's findings and limits: Transplant donor controls retained higher diversity, though diversity increased after ART. Nothing was known about ART adherence, viral resistance or changes in therapy.

The assay, immunoSEQ v3.0, was run at survey level. For every sample, sequencing targeted roughly 40,000-55,000 T-cell genomes. Measured with immunoSEQ multiplex PCR; TCRdb has only the in-frame clones, and not every one. The profile shows roughly 18,000 clones, 84% of them singletons. Germline V lookup: CDR1 MDHEN, CDR2 SYDVKM. The germline V and J ends were trimmed by 9 bases and 2 bases, with 7 bases remaining between them. This CDR3 region has 11 residues. The receptor's source is a man younger than 30 with HIV. The chain has TRBV28 and TRBJ1-2; D is unresolved. The specimen was unsorted PBMCs, collected 0.9 years after starting antiretroviral therapy. DNA for the CDR3: TGTGCCAGTGACGGGAACTATGGCTACACCTTC. This gives the protein CASDGNYGYTF.